This T cell receptor (beta chain) was documented in a study of control samples from healthy donors and cancer patients (dated by TCRdb to about 2020). Details on this clone: Its specific antigen is unknown. There are no base qualities to consult, and no much larger clone falls within one base.

Library prep was done by the immunoSEQ multiplex PCR assay. Sourced from immuneACCESS, this table was stored by TCRdb with only in-frame sequences that have V and J called. A share of the clones is absent; for the studies checked, an unresolved V gene accounts for under half, and the remainder has no known explanation. This sample has about 270,000 clones in its table, and approximately 80% of those were observed once. The ten largest clones represent about an eighth of the sample. CDR1 and CDR2 are read off the germline V gene (reference sequence) as LGHDT and YNNKEL. Including the terminal cysteine and phenylalanine, the CDR3 comprises 15 residues. The retained sequence is limited to the CDR3, 45 bases, with the frame set at the first base. The V end loses 1 base and the J end loses 4 bases, and a stretch of 11 bases separates them.

The source material was PBMCs. The rearranged chain carries TRBV3-1 (or the pseudogene TRBV3-2) and TRBJ1-5, with the D gene too uncertain to name. The sequence derives from a woman aged 60 to 75 with lung cancer. Read as DNA, the sequence is TGTGCCAGCAGCCAAGGAGGACGAGTAAATCAGCCCCAGCATTTT. It codes for CASSQGGRVNQPQHF.